The 6 T cell receptor beta chains below come from one sample, sequenced in a study of shared T cell receptors in the human thymus. Here immunoSEQ multiplex PCR was the method, and the copy in TCRdb shows in-frame clones only, minus some. The table shows just under 550,000 clones, with around 82% occurring only once. These data are also associated with another study on human thymus T cells.

The sample taken for sequencing was thymocytes. These receptor sequences come from a boy under two years old with a congenital heart defect.

The rearrangement links TRBV6-5 to TRBJ2-3; 9 bases align to TRBD2. From germline, CDR1 is MNHEY and CDR2 SVGAGI. V gave up 10 bases and J gave up 6 bases; unmatched junction bases: 14. This CDR3 is 15 amino acids long. This CDR3 is CATDTNSGSRDTQYF. The CDR3 nucleotides read TGTGCCACCGACACCAATAGCGGGAGTCGGGATACGCAGTATTTT.

The V and J genes are TRBV30 and TRBJ2-1, with 7 nucleotides matching TRBD2. Germline lookup yields CDR1 GTSNPN and CDR2 SVGIG (reference sequence). There are 15 residues in the CDR3. The J segment lost 12 bases and the V segment lost 0 bases, leaving 14 bases of the junction unmatched. The CDR3 coding sequence is TGTGCCTGGAGTGTTGGGGGGGGATTGGATGTTCGGCAGTTCTTC. Translation: CAWSVGGGLDVRQFF.

This clone was detected once. The V and J genes are TRBV7-9 and TRBJ1-4, with D unclear. This CDR3 is 12 amino acids long. Germline CDR1 and CDR2: SEHNR and FQNEAQ (reference sequence). V lost 5 bases to trimming and J lost 11 bases, with 12 bases between them. CDR3 region: CASSPGLEKLFF. The CDR3 nucleotides read TGTGCCAGCAGCCCTGGGTTGGAGAAACTGTTTTTT. The full variable domain, its missing parts supplied by reference TRBV7-9 and TRBJ1-4, is DTGVSQNPRHKITKRGQNVTFRCDPISEHNRLYWYRQTLGQGPEFLTYFQNEAQLEKSRLLSDRFSAERPKGSFSTLEIQRTEQGDSAMYLCASSPGLEKLFFGSGTQLSVL.

In this sample, this clone turned up a few times. The V call is TRBV7-7, the J call TRBJ2-1; TRBD2 matches 10 bases. CDR3 length equals 15 residues. Trimming removed 5 bases from V and 4 bases from J; junction bases left unmatched: 5. Germline V gives CDR1 SSHAT, CDR2 FNYEAQ (reference sequence). The CDR3 spells CASSPGLAEYNEQFF. The CDR3 coding sequence is TGTGCCAGCAGCCCCGGACTAGCGGAATACAATGAGCAGTTCTTC.

This chain links TRBV27 with TRBJ2-7; D is possibly TRBD2 (5 bases). Trimming took 6 bases from V and 0 from J, leaving 12 bases between them. The length of the CDR3 is 14 residues. The germline V gene encodes CDR1 MNHEY and CDR2 SMNVEV (reference sequence). The CDR3 region has the DNA TGTGCCAGCAGGACTACCAATTTCTCCTACGAGCAGTACTTC. Translation gives CASRTTNFSYEQYF.

The chain carries TRBV5-4 and TRBJ2-2; 8 bases are shared with TRBD2. The CDR3 has 14 amino acids. The J segment lost 7 bases and the V segment lost 2 bases, leaving 4 bases of the junction unmatched. Germline CDR1 and CDR2: SGHNT and YYREEE (reference sequence). CDR3 nucleotide sequence: TGTGCCAGCAGCTTCGGGGGGGCGAACGGGGAGCTGTTTTTT. As protein: CASSFGGANGELFF.